The source of this T cell receptor beta chain is a study of cytomegalovirus exposure and HLA in healthy donors. Comment on this clone: The antigen remains unidentified.

Deletions cut 5 bases from V and 0 bases from J, with 13 bases between. The CDR3 sequence is 15 residues long. Germline V CDR1 and CDR2: MGHRA, YSYEKL. Regarding the study as a whole: Cytomegalovirus association was assigned to about 180 TCR beta chains.

Some clones are missing from TCRdb's copy, which holds only in-frame ones; the method was immunoSEQ multiplex PCR. Of some 63,000 clones detected, 70% to 90% appear once; the ten largest clones hold 1.2%. The material sequenced was PBMCs. This receptor was identified in a woman aged 18-29 years in good health and CMV-seronegative. V gene TRBV4-1 combines with J gene TRBJ1-2; the D gene is possibly TRBD1 (5 bases). The CDR3 coding sequence is TGCGCCAGCAGCGCACAGAAGACAGCTAACTATGGCTACACCTTC. It encodes CASSAQKTANYGYTF.